One sample yielded the 17 T cell receptor beta chains listed below, sequenced in a study of cytomegalovirus exposure and HLA in healthy donors (dated by TCRdb to about 2017). The library was made by the immunoSEQ multiplex PCR assay. For the multiplex PCR, a mixture combining 60 forward primers for TCR Vbeta segments and 13 reverse primers for TCR Jbeta segments was used. Not all clones reach the TCRdb copy of this immuneACCESS table, which keeps in-frame sequences only. Checked studies attribute under half of the gap to unresolved V genes and leave the rest unexplained. This sample holds some 150,000 clones; around three quarters were observed only once. The ten most abundant clones make up roughly 3.5% of the sample. What was sequenced was PBMCs. These receptors were obtained from a man younger than 45 in good health and CMV-seropositive.

The chain links TRBV7-3 to TRBJ2-3; 8 bases line up with TRBD2. CDR1 and CDR2 from the germline V gene are SGHTA and FQGTGA. The CDR3 runs 16 residues. J was trimmed by 4 bases and V by 5 bases; bases with no gene match: 11. For the CDR3, the DNA is TGTGCCAGCAGCCTCCTGGGACTAGGTTTATCAGATACGCAGTATTTT. It encodes CASSLLGLGLSDTQYF.

The chain has TRBV19 and TRBJ1-2; weak D call: TRBD1 (6 bases). Per germline, CDR1 LNHDA and CDR2 SQIVND (reference sequence). The CDR3 runs 14 residues. Deletions cut 1 base from V and 2 bases from J, with 8 bases between. The CDR3 coding sequence is TGTGCCAGTAGTATAGGGGGGACAAACTATGGCTACACCTTC. This codes for CASSIGGTNYGYTF.

This clone was observed once. CDR3 in amino acids: CASSLTGGDTEAFF. The CDR3 DNA is TGTGCCAGCAGCTTGACAGGGGGGGACACTGAAGCTTTCTTT. This sequence joins TRBV11-2 and TRBJ1-1; the match to TRBD1 covers 9 bases. The CDR3 is 14 amino acids. J gave up 3 bases and V 3 bases, and 2 bases lay outside the gene matches. Germline CDR1 reads SGHAT; CDR2 reads FQNNGV.

The chain joins TRBV2 to TRBJ2-3; maybe TRBD2 (5 bases). Per germline, CDR1 SNHLY and CDR2 FYNNEI. CDR3 length equals 14 residues. V lost 0 bases, J lost 4 bases, and 8 bases lay in between. CDR3 loop: CASSEALGADTQYF. The CDR3 DNA reads as TGTGCCAGCAGTGAAGCGCTCGGGGCAGATACGCAGTATTTT.

V and J are TRBV19 and TRBJ1-6, with 8 nucleotides matching TRBD1. CDR1 is LNHDA, CDR2 SQIVND, per germline (reference sequence). V was clipped by 3 bases and J by 6 bases; unmatched bases: 7. The CDR3 consists of 16 residues. The DNA of the CDR3 is TGTGCCAGTAGTATGGACACCAGGGGGCCTAATTCACCCCTCCACTTT. It translates to CASSMDTRGPNSPLHF.

This clone came up once. The gene calls are TRBV7-6 and TRBJ1-2; a possible D gene is TRBD1 (6 bases). The V end lost 6 bases, the J end lost 4 bases, and 18 bases lay between the germline ends. Germline V gene sequence: CDR1 SGHVS, CDR2 FNYEAQ. The CDR3 totals 15 residues. The CDR3 region is CASRSSPTGPYGYTF. The CDR3 region has the DNA TGTGCCAGCAGGAGTAGCCCAACAGGGCCCTATGGCTACACCTTC. The full variable domain, in which reference TRBV7-6 and TRBJ1-2 provide the parts outside the CDR3, is GAGVSQSPRYKVTKRGQDVALRCDPISGHVSLYWYRQALGQGPEFLTYFNYEAQQDKSGLPNDRFSAERPEGSISTLTIQRTEQRDSAMYRCASRSSPTGPYGYTFGSGTRLTVV.

V usage is TRBV2 and J usage is TRBJ2-7; a weak D match, TRBD1 (5 bases). V lost 8 bases and J 3 bases, leaving 26 bases between the germline ends. The CDR3 runs 17 residues. CDR1 and CDR2 (germline): SNHLY, FYNNEI. The CDR3: CASETRQGKGLSYEQYF. CDR3 DNA sequence: TGTGCCAGCGAGACCCGCCAGGGAAAGGGGCTAAGCTACGAGCAGTACTTC.

This clone was recorded once. V and J are TRBV5-1 and TRBJ2-5; 7 nucleotides agree with TRBD1. Trimming removed 5 bases from V and 5 bases from J; junction bases left unmatched: 12. CDR1 SGHRS and CDR2 YFSETQ come from the germline V gene. The CDR3 loop spans 15 amino acids. The DNA of the CDR3 is TGCGCCAGCAGTTTGAGGGACAGCTTTGGGGAGACCCAGTACTTC. Amino acid sequence: CASSLRDSFGETQYF.

CDR3 region: CASRVEGTGRNSPLHF. The CDR3 bases are TGTGCCAGCAGGGTAGAGGGGACAGGGCGAAATTCACCCCTCCACTTT. The chain links TRBV2 to TRBJ1-6; 9 bases are a match to TRBD1. The germline V gene has CDR1 SNHLY and CDR2 FYNNEI. CDR3 length: 16 amino acids. V lost 6 bases and J lost 7; bases outside the gene matches: 10.

The CDR3 nucleotides read TGTGCCAGCAGTTACTCTCCGCGGGACAGGGCAGATACGCAGTATTTT. This encodes CASSYSPRDRADTQYF. The chain employs TRBV6-5 and TRBJ2-3, with TRBD1 identical over 9 bases. The V segment lost 0 bases and the J segment 4 bases; nucleotides outside the gene matches: 5. The germline V gene has CDR1 MNHEY and CDR2 SVGAGI. This CDR3 has 16 residues.

The rearrangement uses TRBV14 and TRBJ1-2; TRBD1 aligns across 8 bases. The CDR3 is 13 amino acids. V shed 0 bases and J 6 bases; nucleotides not matched to a gene: 0. CDR1 is SGHDN, CDR2 FVKESK, per germline. CDR3 in DNA: TGTGCCAGCAGCCAAGAGGACAGGGATGGCTACACCTTC. Its translation is CASSQEDRDGYTF.

The chain couples TRBV28 to TRBJ2-7; 7 nucleotides align to TRBD1. In germline, CDR1 is MDHEN, CDR2 SYDVKM. This CDR3 is 12 amino acids long. V trimming: 6 bases; J trimming: 5 bases; junction bases outside the gene matches: 4. The CDR3 DNA reads TGTGCCAGCAGACAGGGGTTCGACGAGCAGTACTTC. It yields the protein CASRQGFDEQYF.

The V gene is TRBV10-3, the J gene TRBJ1-5; weak D call: TRBD1 (6 bases). The CDR3 consists of 15 residues. Trimming stripped 2 bases from V and 3 bases from J, with 11 bases between. Per germline, CDR1 ENHRY and CDR2 SYGVKD. The CDR3 reads CAISEKDSPNQPQHF. The CDR3 DNA reads as TGTGCCATCAGTGAGAAGGACAGCCCCAATCAGCCCCAGCATTTT.

The J gene is TRBJ2-7, the V gene TRBV15, with D tentatively TRBD2 (7 bases). The germline V gene encodes CDR1 LNHNV and CDR2 YYDKDF (reference sequence). The CDR3 runs to 14 residues. V dropped 8 bases and J dropped 5 bases, with 19 bases sitting between them. The CDR3 loop reads CATELGGLSNEQYF. The CDR3 bases are TGTGCCACCGAATTGGGGGGGCTTTCGAACGAGCAGTACTTC.

The CDR3 loop reads CASSLGRGLETEAFF. The CDR3 DNA follows: TGCGCCAGCAGCTTGGGGAGAGGGCTAGAGACTGAAGCTTTCTTT. The genes are TRBV5-1 and TRBJ1-1; no clear D. CDR1 SGHRS and CDR2 YFSETQ come from the germline V gene. The length of the CDR3 is 15 residues. Trimming removed 0 bases from V and 5 bases from J, with 14 bases in between.

This clone was recorded a few times. This chain connects TRBV4-1 to TRBJ1-5; D is perhaps TRBD1 (5 bases). The V end was cut by 1 base, the J end by 4 bases, with 11 bases between. The CDR3 totals 15 residues. Per germline, CDR1 MGHRA and CDR2 YSYEKL. The CDR3, as DNA: TGCGCCAGCAGCCAAGGGCAGGGCAGAAATCAGCCCCAGCATTTT. Amino acids: CASSQGQGRNQPQHF.

The rearrangement links TRBV6-1 to TRBJ1-4; 8 bases match TRBD1. CDR3 length: 16 residues. The J segment lost 7 bases and the V segment lost 0 bases, leaving 7 bases of the junction unmatched. Germline V gene data show CDR1 as MNHNS and CDR2 as SASEGT. The CDR3 nucleotides read TGTGCCAGCAGTGAAGCGCCGGACAGGGCTGGTGAAAAACTGTTTTTT. Amino acid sequence: CASSEAPDRAGEKLFF.